The rows below give T cell receptor beta chains drawn from one sample of a study of control samples from healthy donors and cancer patients. Sequenced by immunoSEQ multiplex PCR; TCRdb stores in-frame clones only, minus some. The table records some 250,000 clones, almost 85% of them present only once. The sequenced sample was PBMCs. These receptors were obtained from a woman aged 55-75 years with lung cancer. Both conserved end residues are part of each CDR3. D genes are given only for firm matches. The listing skips clone size in some rows; elsewhere it reads once, few, many or a size class.

j_gene,v_gene,abundance,d_gene,CDR3nt,CDR3aa
TRBJ2-1,TRBV18,-,TRBD2,TGTGCCAGCTCACCGACTAGCGGGAGGGTTAGTCAGTTCTTC,CASSPTSGRVSQFF
TRBJ2-1,TRBV20-1,-,-,TGCAGTGCTAGAGACCCGACGGCACAGTTCTTC,CSARDPTAQFF
TRBJ2-1,TRBV7-3,-,-,TGTGCCAGCAGCCGGGACTTGGTTGAGCAGTTCTTC,CASSRDLVEQFF
TRBJ1-5,TRBV9,-,TRBD1,TGTGCCAGCAGCGCGGAGACAGGGGGTCGGCCCCAGCATTTT,CASSAETGGRPQHF
TRBJ2-1,TRBV28,-,TRBD1,TGTGCCAGCAGCCCGCCCGGACAGGGACAGCGGCCGGGGGTTGGGCAGTTCTTC,CASSPPGQGQRPGVGQFF
TRBJ2-5,TRBV24-1,-,-,TGTGCCACCAGTGAAGGCCCGGATCCTCAAGAGACCCAGTACTTC,CATSEGPDPQETQYF
TRBJ1-1,TRBV19,many,-,TGTGCCAGTAGTATCATCGGGAGCGACCGCACTGAAGCTTTCTTT,CASSIIGSDRTEAFF
TRBJ2-7,TRBV2,once,-,TGTGCCAGCAGTAAAAGTTTCGAGCAGTACTTC,CASSKSFEQYF
TRBJ2-1,TRBV30,once,TRBD2,TGTGCCTGGAGTTCCGGGACTAGCGGGGGTAATGAGCAGTTCTTC,CAWSSGTSGGNEQFF
TRBJ2-1,TRBV24-1,-,-,TGTGCCACCAGCCCTCGGAGCCTCCCCTACAATGAGCAGTTCTTC,CATSPRSLPYNEQFF
TRBJ2-3,TRBV5-4,once,-,TGTGCCAGCAGCTTAGTTAAGGGAGATACGCAGTATTTT,CASSLVKGDTQYF
TRBJ2-7,TRBV27,few,-,TGTGCCAGCCGTACGACCGGACAGCGTAACTACGAGCAGTACTTC,CASRTTGQRNYEQYF
TRBJ2-5,TRBV7-2,-,TRBD2,TGTGCCAGCAGCTTGGGGACTAGACAAGAGACCCAGTACTTC,CASSLGTRQETQYF
TRBJ2-1,TRBV5-1,-,TRBD2,TGCGCCAGCAGCCCGAGCGGGAGAGACGGCAATGAGCAGTTCTTC,CASSPSGRDGNEQFF
TRBJ1-4,TRBV28,-,-,TGTGCCAGCAGTTTGGGACTGGGGGGGGATGAAAAACTGTTTTTT,CASSLGLGGDEKLFF
TRBJ1-6,TRBV3-1/TRBV3-2,-,-,TGTGCCAGCAGCCAGGGGGACCTGGGTAATTCACCCCTCCACTTT,CASSQGDLGNSPLHF
TRBJ2-1,TRBV5-1,-,-,TGCGCCAGCAGCTTGGTGAATATCAGGGGATACTACAATGAGCAGTTCTTC,CASSLVNIRGYYNEQFF
TRBJ2-7,TRBV7-3,-,TRBD2,TGTGCCAGCAGCTTAATTAGAGAGGGGGCCCGGCTAGCGGGATACGAGCAGTACTTC,CASSLIREGARLAGYEQYF
TRBJ1-2,TRBV2,-,-,TGTGCCGTCCCTCGGGCGGTATCCTATGGCTACACCTTC,CAVPRAVSYGYTF
TRBJ2-1,TRBV7-6,-,-,TGTGCCAGCAGCTTAGTCACTAGCTCCTACAATGAGCAGTTCTTC,CASSLVTSSYNEQFF
TRBJ2-6,TRBV5-1,-,TRBD2,TGCGCCAGCAGTCCAGCGGGAGGCGCTGGGGCCAACGTCCTGACTTTC,CASSPAGGAGANVLTF
TRBJ2-4,TRBV18,-,TRBD1,TGTGCCAGCTCACCTACAGGGGGAGAAAACATTCAGTACTTC,CASSPTGGENIQYF
TRBJ1-4,TRBV9,-,-,TGTGCCAGCAGCGTAGCTACGGGGGGAGCAACTAATGAAAAACTGTTTTTT,CASSVATGGATNEKLFF
TRBJ2-7,TRBV10-3,-,-,TGTGCCATCAGTGCGGTCGCCTACGAGCAGTACTTC,CAISAVAYEQYF
TRBJ1-2,TRBV6-5,-,-,TGTGCCAGCAGAGTCAGTTCGAACTATGGCTACACCTTC,CASRVSSNYGYTF
TRBJ2-1,TRBV7-2,-,-,TGTGCCAGCAGCGGATACAATGAGCAGTTCTTC,CASSGYNEQFF
TRBJ2-5,TRBV5-1,once,-,TGCGCCAGCAGCTTGAACCAGAAAACGGAGACCCAGTACTTC,CASSLNQKTETQYF
TRBJ1-6,TRBV9,-,-,TGTGCCAGCAGCGTAGGCTCGACCCTCCACTTT,CASSVGSTLHF
TRBJ2-2,TRBV6-5,-,-,TGTGCCAGCACTACGGGGGCGAACACCGGGGAGCTGTTTTTT,CASTTGANTGELFF
TRBJ1-3,TRBV4-2,-,-,TGTGCCAGCAGCCAAGTCAGTGCAGGGCCTGGAAACACCATATATTTT,CASSQVSAGPGNTIYF
TRBJ2-1,TRBV30,-,TRBD1,TGTGCCTGGAGCTTAACAGGGGGCAGTGAGTTCTTC,CAWSLTGGSEFF